This T cell receptor (beta chain) was documented in a study of a mutant IDH1 vaccine in newly diagnosed glioma. Study as a whole: Vaccine administration was initiated 4-6 weeks following radiotherapy alone, or with temozolomide cycles. The therapy given earlier, which was standard therapy, consisted of radiotherapy, temozolomide, or both, and most of the patients received both. There were roughly 60% males and roughly 38% females among treated patients, whose mean age was about 40 years. Study results and limitations: Researchers report vaccine-induced immune responses in 93.3% of patients.

The sample's time point: week 11, during vaccination. With topical imiquimod, each dose of the vaccine consisted of 300 ug of mutant IDH1 20-mer peptide. With regard to this clone: Antigen specificity is unknown.

CDR1 is LNHNV and CDR2 is YYDKDF in the germline V gene (reference sequence). The CDR3 runs to 13 residues. Unmatched junction bases numbered 4, after V lost 5 bases and J lost 5 bases. Some clones are missing from TCRdb's copy, which holds only in-frame ones; the method was immunoSEQ multiplex PCR. The data contain about 40,000 clones, over 80% of them singletons. This sample comprised PBMCs, obtained from a glioma patient whose treatment included an IDH1 peptide vaccine. The receptor's source is a man in his forties with glioma. This chain joins TRBV15 and TRBJ1-2; 8 positions agree with TRBD1. CDR3 region: CATSQGASYGYTF. Here the CDR3 DNA reads TGTGCCACCAGCCAGGGGGCCTCATATGGCTACACCTTC. Variable domain in full (rest from reference TRBV15 and TRBJ1-2): DAMVIQNPRYQVTQFGKPVTLSCSQTLNHNVMYWYQQKSSQAPKLLFHYYDKDFNNEADTPDNFQSRRPNTSFCFLDIRSPGLGDTAMYLCATSQGASYGYTFGSGTRLTVV.